Listed below are T cell receptor beta chains from one sample, sequenced in a study of technical replicates of blood from several donors. Assay used: immunoSEQ multiplex PCR; TCRdb lists only in-frame clones, some missing. The table shows 75,000 to 100,000 clones, with roughly 94% occurring only once. Sequencing used T cells isolated from PBMCs. The receptors shown here come from a human donor in good health. CDR3s include the opening cysteine and the closing phenylalanine or tryptophan. The D gene is left open where the match is weak. Size values are once, few and many counts, or a class for expanded clones, and some rows have none.

>-|TRBV7-2|TRBJ2-3|TRBD2
CASSNGLAGGPDTQYF
TGTGCCAGCAGCAATGGACTAGCGGGAGGACCAGATACGCAGTATTTT
>-|TRBV11-2|TRBJ2-7|TRBD2
CASSLRSGRPMSSYEQYF
TGTGCCAGCAGCCTCCGTAGCGGGAGGCCGATGAGCTCCTACGAGCAGTACTTC
>-|TRBV27|TRBJ2-2|-
CASSLTYTGELFF
TGTGCCAGCAGTTTGACATACACCGGGGAGCTGTTTTTT
>-|TRBV18|TRBJ1-2|TRBD1
CASSPGQGRLKGPGYTF
TGTGCCAGCTCCCCGGGACAGGGACGGCTCAAAGGGCCTGGCTACACCTTC
>-|TRBV21-1|TRBJ1-1|-
CASSGAEAFF
TGTGCCAGCAGCGGGGCGGAAGCTTTCTTT
>-|TRBV15|TRBJ2-5|-
CATSRASQVETQYF
TGTGCCACCAGCAGAGCTAGCCAAGTAGAGACCCAGTACTTC
>-|TRBV7-2|TRBJ2-3|TRBD2
CASSLLAGVGGTDTQYF
TGTGCCAGCAGCTTGCTAGCGGGAGTAGGGGGCACAGATACGCAGTATTTT
>-|TRBV30|TRBJ2-7|-
CASGVSYEQYF
TGTGCCTCCGGGGTGTCCTACGAGCAGTACTTC
>-|TRBV6-6|TRBJ1-1|-
CASIREGDTEAFF
TGTGCCAGCATCCGCGAGGGTGACACTGAAGCTTTCTTT
>-|TRBV10-1|TRBJ2-2|-
CASSGEVNTGELFF
TGCGCCAGCAGCGGAGAGGTTAACACCGGGGAGCTGTTTTTT
>-|TRBV11-2|TRBJ1-1|-
CASSPTWSTEAFF
TGTGCCAGCAGCCCCACGTGGAGCACTGAAGCTTTCTTT
>-|TRBV11-2|TRBJ2-1|TRBD1
CASSLGPGTGYHNEQFF
TGTGCCAGCAGCTTAGGTCCCGGGACAGGGTACCACAATGAGCAGTTCTTC
>-|TRBV27|TRBJ2-3|TRBD2
CASSVLGLAGDTQYF
TGTGCCAGCAGCGTACTAGGACTAGCGGGAGATACGCAGTATTTT
>-|TRBV6-5|TRBJ2-7|-
CASSYGAGEQYF
TGTGCCAGCAGTTACGGAGCGGGCGAGCAGTACTTC
>-|TRBV30|TRBJ2-1|TRBD2
CAWSLIGTSGVDNEQFF
TGTGCCTGGAGTCTAATCGGGACTAGCGGAGTCGACAATGAGCAGTTCTTC
>-|TRBV7-8|TRBJ2-7|TRBD2
CASSSSGPSYEQYF
TGTGCCAGCAGCTCTAGCGGACCCTCCTACGAGCAGTACTTC
>-|TRBV10-3|TRBJ1-2|-
CAISESAGGDYGYTF
TGTGCCATCAGTGAGTCGGCGGGGGGAGATTATGGCTACACCTTC
>once|TRBV9|TRBJ1-3|TRBD1
CASSGRGQVSGNTIYF
TGTGCCAGCAGCGGGCGGGGACAGGTCTCTGGAAACACCATATATTTT
>-|TRBV28|TRBJ2-5|TRBD2
CASSVTSLTETQYF
TGTGCCAGCAGTGTGACTAGCTTAACGGAGACCCAGTACTTC
>-|TRBV6-5|TRBJ1-3|TRBD1
CASIYRGTGNTIYF
TGTGCCAGCATCTACAGGGGAACTGGGAACACCATATATTTT
>-|TRBV4-1|TRBJ2-7|-
CASSQDPRYEQYF
TGCGCCAGCAGCCAAGATCCGAGATACGAGCAGTACTTC
>-|TRBV29-1|TRBJ2-2|TRBD1
CSVRQGNTGELFF
TGCAGCGTCCGACAGGGGAACACCGGGGAGCTGTTTTTT
>-|TRBV7-2|TRBJ1-1|-
CASSLAGARTEAFF
TGTGCCAGCAGCTTAGCAGGGGCGCGCACTGAAGCTTTCTTT
>-|TRBV7-9|TRBJ1-2|TRBD1
CASSDLTGNGYTF
TGTGCCAGCAGCGACTTGACAGGGAATGGCTACACCTTC
>-|TRBV7-7|TRBJ2-2|-
CASSSAWGANTGELFF
TGTGCCAGCAGCTCAGCATGGGGCGCGAACACCGGGGAGCTGTTTTTT
>-|TRBV11-3|TRBJ2-1|TRBD2
CASSGGLAGGNEQFF
TGTGCCAGCAGCGGGGGACTAGCGGGGGGCAATGAGCAGTTCTTC
>-|TRBV5-8|TRBJ2-3|TRBD2
CASSAGGLDTQYF
TGTGCCAGCTCTGCGGGAGGGCTTGATACGCAGTATTTT
>-|TRBV10-3|TRBJ1-1|TRBD1
CAISELGQGSTEAFF
TGTGCCATCAGTGAGTTGGGACAGGGTTCCACTGAAGCTTTCTTT
>-|TRBV14|TRBJ1-5|-
CASSLYQPQHF
TGTGCCAGCAGCCTCTATCAGCCCCAGCATTTT
>-|TRBV10-3|TRBJ1-5|-
CAISESGQIQPQHF
TGTGCCATCAGTGAGTCAGGACAGATTCAGCCCCAGCATTTT
>-|TRBV30|TRBJ1-2|-
CAWGGVIGDGYTF
TGTGCCTGGGGGGGGGTAATTGGGGATGGCTACACCTTC
>-|TRBV9|TRBJ2-1|-
CASSVTTNEQFF
TGTGCCAGCAGCGTAACAACCAATGAGCAGTTCTTC
>-|TRBV27|TRBJ2-5|TRBD2
CASSLGGGLAAPWQETQYF
TGTGCCAGCAGTCTAGGAGGGGGACTAGCGGCTCCTTGGCAAGAGACCCAGTACTTC
>-|TRBV11-1|TRBJ2-7|TRBD1
CASSSGQGALYEQYF
TGTGCCAGCAGCTCGGGACAGGGGGCTCTCTACGAGCAGTACTTC
>-|TRBV6-5|TRBJ1-6|TRBD1
CASSRDRVNSPLHF
TGTGCCAGCAGCCGGGACAGGGTTAATTCACCCCTCCACTTT
>-|TRBV5-1|TRBJ2-1|TRBD2
CASSGRLAGVYNEQFF
TGCGCCAGCAGCGGACGACTAGCGGGAGTGTACAATGAGCAGTTCTTC
>-|TRBV27|TRBJ1-5|-
CASSFLGGNQPQHF
TGTGCCAGCAGTTTTTTGGGAGGCAATCAGCCCCAGCATTTT
>-|TRBV5-4|TRBJ1-2|-
CASSLAGGLGYTF
TGTGCCAGCAGCTTGGCTGGGGGCCTGGGCTACACCTTC
>once|TRBV7-2|TRBJ2-3|TRBD1
CASRGPTDTQYF
TGTGCCAGTAGGGGGCCCACAGATACGCAGTATTTT
>-|TRBV28|TRBJ1-5|-
CASSFLGTSPQHF
TGTGCCAGCAGTTTCCTGGGGACTTCGCCCCAGCATTTT
>-|TRBV2|TRBJ1-1|-
CASSTAEAFF
TGTGCCAGCTCGACAGCTGAAGCTTTCTTT
>-|TRBV5-4|TRBJ2-7|-
CASSPGPRGIVVYEQYF
TGTGCCAGCAGCCCTGGGCCGCGTGGAATTGTTGTCTACGAGCAGTACTTC
>-|TRBV2|TRBJ2-7|TRBD2
CASVGGVTYEQYF
TGTGCCAGCGTTGGGGGGGTAACCTACGAGCAGTACTTC
>-|TRBV7-2|TRBJ2-1|-
CASSLAGDFSYNEQFF
TGTGCCAGCAGCTTAGCAGGGGACTTCTCCTACAATGAGCAGTTCTTC
>-|TRBV5-4|TRBJ2-7|-
CASSPSGNEQYF
TGTGCCAGCAGCCCCAGTGGCAACGAGCAGTACTTC
>-|TRBV29-1|TRBJ1-2|-
CSVALGSTGDGYTF
TGCAGCGTTGCCCTGGGATCCACAGGCGATGGCTACACCTTC
>-|TRBV6-5|TRBJ1-1|-
CASSGGAAGNTEAFF
TGTGCCAGTTCCGGGGGGGCGGCGGGGAACACTGAAGCTTTCTTT
>-|TRBV6-1|TRBJ2-7|TRBD2
CASSEAARGTAGGSEQYF
TGTGCCAGCAGTGAAGCGGCCAGGGGAACGGCGGGAGGAAGCGAGCAGTACTTC
>-|TRBV7-3|TRBJ1-2|-
CASSLGVQPVHGYTF
TGTGCCAGCAGCTTGGGCGTGCAGCCGGTTCATGGCTACACCTTC
>-|TRBV7-9|TRBJ2-7|-
CASSLGQIYEQYF
TGTGCCAGCAGCTTAGGGCAAATCTACGAGCAGTACTTC